The clone carrying this T cell receptor (beta chain) was detected a few times. Its antigen is as yet unknown. The sample comes from a study of Ad26.COV2.S vaccination and SARS-CoV-2 variants. Treatment given: 15 to 20 received Ad26.COV2.S at low or high dose, single or two shots; about five received placebo; per-sample allocation not given. Repertoires come from day 63 after the first vaccine or placebo injection. Expression of Wuhan-strain SARS-CoV-2 spike came from the Ad26 vector that formed the vaccine. Study-level findings and limits: There was reportedly substantial breadth in spike-specific CD8+ and CD4+ T cell responses after vaccination.

Method: immunoSEQ multiplex PCR; TCRdb's copy keeps in-frame clones and lacks some. The table includes about 400,000 clones, 83% detected once. Germline CDR1 and CDR2: MGHRA and YSYEKL. Trimming took 0 bases from V and 0 from J, leaving 11 bases between them. This CDR3 contains 17 residues. Specimen: peripheral blood, collected in a trial of Ad26.COV2.S vaccine versus placebo. The receptor comes from a person aged 18-60 years who received the Ad26.COV2.S COVID-19 vaccine or a placebo. The V gene is TRBV4-1, the J gene TRBJ2-2; possible D gene TRBD2, 7 bases. The CDR3 reads CASSQDLGGANTGELFF. CDR3 DNA: TGCGCCAGCAGCCAAGATTTAGGGGGGGCGAACACCGGGGAGCTGTTTTTT.